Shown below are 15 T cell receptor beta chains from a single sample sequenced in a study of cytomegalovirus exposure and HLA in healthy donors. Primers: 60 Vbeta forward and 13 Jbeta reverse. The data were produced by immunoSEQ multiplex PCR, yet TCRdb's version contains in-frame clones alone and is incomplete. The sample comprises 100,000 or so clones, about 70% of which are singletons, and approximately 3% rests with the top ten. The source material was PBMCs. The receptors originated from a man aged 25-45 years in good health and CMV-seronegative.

CDR3 bases: TGTGCCAGTAGCCCCGACCTGACAGGGAAAAGTGACGAGCAGTACTTC. Its translation is CASSPDLTGKSDEQYF. The rearrangement joins TRBV19 to TRBJ2-7; TRBD1 matches 7 bases. This CDR3 is built from 16 residues. With 6 bases clipped from V and 5 bases from J, the junction kept 16 bases outside the gene matches. The germline V gene encodes CDR1 LNHDA and CDR2 SQIVND (reference sequence).

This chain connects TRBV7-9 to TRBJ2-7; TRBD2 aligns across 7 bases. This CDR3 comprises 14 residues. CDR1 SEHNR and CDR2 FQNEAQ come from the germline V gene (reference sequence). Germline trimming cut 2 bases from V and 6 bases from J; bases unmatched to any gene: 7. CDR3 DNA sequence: TGTGCCAGCAGCTTATTCGCGGGAGACGGCGAGCAGTACTTC. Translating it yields CASSLFAGDGEQYF. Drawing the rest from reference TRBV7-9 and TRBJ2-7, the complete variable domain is DTGVSQNPRHKITKRGQNVTFRCDPISEHNRLYWYRQTLGQGPEFLTYFQNEAQLEKSRLLSDRFSAERPKGSFSTLEIQRTEQGDSAMYLCASSLFAGDGEQYFGPGTRLTVT.

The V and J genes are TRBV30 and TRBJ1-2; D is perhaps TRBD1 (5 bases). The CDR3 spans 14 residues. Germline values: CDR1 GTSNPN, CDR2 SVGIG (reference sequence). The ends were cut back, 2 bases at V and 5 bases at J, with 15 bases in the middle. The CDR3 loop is CAWSMAGGGYGYTF. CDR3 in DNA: TGTGCCTGGAGTATGGCCGGGGGTGGGTATGGCTACACCTTC.

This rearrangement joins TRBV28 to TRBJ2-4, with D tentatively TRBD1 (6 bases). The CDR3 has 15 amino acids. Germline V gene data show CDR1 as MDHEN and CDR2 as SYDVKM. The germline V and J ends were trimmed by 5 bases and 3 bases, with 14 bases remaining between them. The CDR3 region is CASSPRTASKNIQYF. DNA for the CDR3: TGTGCCAGCAGTCCCCGGACAGCGAGCAAAAACATTCAGTACTTC.

This CDR3 reads CASSIPGGGTEAFF. CDR3 in DNA: TGTGCCAGTAGTATCCCAGGGGGTGGCACTGAAGCTTTCTTT. J is TRBJ1-1 and V is TRBV19; TRBD1 matches at 7 bases. The CDR3 loop spans 14 amino acids. Germline V CDR1 and CDR2: LNHDA, SQIVND (reference sequence). The trim removed 3 bases at V and 4 bases at J, leaving 5 bases unmatched.

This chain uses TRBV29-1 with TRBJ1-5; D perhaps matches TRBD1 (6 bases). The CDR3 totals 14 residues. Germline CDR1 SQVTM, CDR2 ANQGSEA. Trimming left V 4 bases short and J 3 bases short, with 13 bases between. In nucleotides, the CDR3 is TGCAGCGTTGTCCCCCAGGGGTACAATCAGCCCCAGCATTTT. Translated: CSVVPQGYNQPQHF.

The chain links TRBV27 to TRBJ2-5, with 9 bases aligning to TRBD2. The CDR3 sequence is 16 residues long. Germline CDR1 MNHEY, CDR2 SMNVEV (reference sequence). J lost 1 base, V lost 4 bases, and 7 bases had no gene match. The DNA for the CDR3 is TGTGCCAGCAGTTCCGTAGCGGGAGTGGCCCAAGAGACCCAGTACTTC. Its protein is CASSSVAGVAQETQYF.

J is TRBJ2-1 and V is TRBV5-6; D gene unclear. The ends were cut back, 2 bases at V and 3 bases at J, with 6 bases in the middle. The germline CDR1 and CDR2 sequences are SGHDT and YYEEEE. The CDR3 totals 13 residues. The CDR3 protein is CASSLYNYNEQFF. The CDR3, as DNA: TGTGCCAGCAGCTTATACAACTACAATGAGCAGTTCTTC.

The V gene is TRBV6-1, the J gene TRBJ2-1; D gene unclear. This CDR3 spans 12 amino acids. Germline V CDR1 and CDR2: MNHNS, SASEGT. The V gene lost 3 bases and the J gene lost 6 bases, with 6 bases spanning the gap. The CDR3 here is CASSDYSNEQFF. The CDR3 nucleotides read TGTGCCAGCAGTGACTACAGCAATGAGCAGTTCTTC.

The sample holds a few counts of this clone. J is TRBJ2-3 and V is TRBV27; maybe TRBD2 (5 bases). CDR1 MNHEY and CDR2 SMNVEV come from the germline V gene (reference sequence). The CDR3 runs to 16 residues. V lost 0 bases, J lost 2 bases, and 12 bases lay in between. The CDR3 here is CASSLSARTLTDTQYF. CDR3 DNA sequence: TGTGCCAGCAGTTTATCGGCCAGGACTCTCACAGATACGCAGTATTTT.

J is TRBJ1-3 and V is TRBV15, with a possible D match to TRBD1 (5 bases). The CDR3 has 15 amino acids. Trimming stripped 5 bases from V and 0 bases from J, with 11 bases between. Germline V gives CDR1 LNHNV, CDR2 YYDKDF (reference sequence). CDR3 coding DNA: TGTGCCACCAGCCTCGACAGATCCTCTGGAAACACCATATATTTT. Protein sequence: CATSLDRSSGNTIYF. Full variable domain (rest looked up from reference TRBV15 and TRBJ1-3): DAMVIQNPRYQVTQFGKPVTLSCSQTLNHNVMYWYQQKSSQAPKLLFHYYDKDFNNEADTPDNFQSRRPNTSFCFLDIRSPGLGDTAMYLCATSLDRSSGNTIYFGEGSWLTVV.

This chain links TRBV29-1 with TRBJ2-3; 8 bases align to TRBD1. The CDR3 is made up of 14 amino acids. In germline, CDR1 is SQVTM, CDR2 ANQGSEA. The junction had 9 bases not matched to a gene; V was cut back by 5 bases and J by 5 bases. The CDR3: CSVRDQGAGDTQYF. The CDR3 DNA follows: TGCAGCGTTAGGGACCAGGGGGCGGGAGATACGCAGTATTTT.

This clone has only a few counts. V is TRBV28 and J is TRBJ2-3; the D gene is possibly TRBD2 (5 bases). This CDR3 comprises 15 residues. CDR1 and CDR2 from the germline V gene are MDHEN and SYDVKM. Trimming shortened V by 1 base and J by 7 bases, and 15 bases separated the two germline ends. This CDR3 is CASSLSGGRMNTQYF. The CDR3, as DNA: TGTGCCAGCAGTTTATCCGGCGGGCGGATGAATACGCAGTATTTT.

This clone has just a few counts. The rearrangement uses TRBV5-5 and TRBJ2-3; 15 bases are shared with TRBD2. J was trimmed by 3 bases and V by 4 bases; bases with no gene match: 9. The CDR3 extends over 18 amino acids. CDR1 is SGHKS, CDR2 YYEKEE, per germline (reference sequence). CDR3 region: CASSQGLAGGPSTDTQYF. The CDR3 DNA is TGTGCCAGCAGCCAAGGACTAGCGGGAGGGCCATCGACAGATACGCAGTATTTT. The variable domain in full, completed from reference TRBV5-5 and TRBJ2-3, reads DAGVTQSPTHLIKTRGQQVTLRCSPISGHKSVSWYQQVLGQGPQFIFQYYEKEERGRGNFPDRFSARQFPNYSSELNVNALLLGDSALYLCASSQGLAGGPSTDTQYFGPGTRLTVL.

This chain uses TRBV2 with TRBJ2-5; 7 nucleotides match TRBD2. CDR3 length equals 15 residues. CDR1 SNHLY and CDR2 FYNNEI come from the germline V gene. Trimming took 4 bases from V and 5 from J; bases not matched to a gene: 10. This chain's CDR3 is CASSGRTSVFETQYF. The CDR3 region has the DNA TGTGCCAGCAGTGGAAGGACTAGTGTTTTTGAGACCCAGTACTTC.